This T cell receptor (beta chain) is drawn from a study of blood T cell repertoires in COVID-19. Study in general: The analysed material was cDNA or gDNA that came from T cells, B-cell-depleted T cells, or PBMCs.

Trimming took off 10 bases at V and 0 bases at J, with 9 bases between the two ends. Germline CDR1 reads MDHEN; CDR2 reads SYDVKM. CDR3 length equals 12 residues. Original processing notes: Researchers report that nucleated cell counts were estimated from reference gene primer amplification. The table came from immunoSEQ multiplex PCR; TCRdb's copy has only in-frame clones and leaves some out. V, J and clone size are those of that table, while D and trimming were read from the DNA. The data contain roughly 61,000 clones, about 66% of them singletons. The sequencing sample was made of PBMCs or T cells enriched from blood (not recorded which). This receptor was identified in a woman aged 60-70 years who had been exposed to COVID-19. The chain is built from TRBV28 and TRBJ1-1; D remains unclear. CDR3 loop: CAMRAMNTEAFF. The CDR3 nucleotides are TGTGCCATGAGGGCAATGAACACTGAAGCTTTCTTT. The whole variable domain, filled in from reference TRBV28 and TRBJ1-1, reads DVKVTQSSRYLVKRTGEKVFLECVQDMDHENMFWYRQDPGLGLRLIYFSYDVKMKEKGDIPEGYSVSREKKERFSLILESASTNQTSMYLCAMRAMNTEAFFGQGTRLTVV.